Listed here is a single T cell receptor (beta chain). Its target antigen remains unknown. The record has no base qualities; no much larger clone is one base away. TCRbeta CDR3 regions were amplified from genomic DNA using the immunoSEQ Assay, a bias-controlled multiplex PCR. Per the source publication's procedure: Nucleated cell counts per sample were estimated from amplification of reference gene primers within the assay. To quantify the absolute abundance of each unique TCRbeta CDR3 rearrangement, sequence reads were collapsed and filtered. For each sample, productive Simpson clonality was calculated as the square root of Simpson's diversity index over productive rearrangements. The source is immuneACCESS, and TCRdb retained only in-frame sequences with V and J called. Part of the clones is not carried over; for the studies checked, unresolved V genes explain less than half of this, and the remainder is unexplained. V, J and clone size were drawn from that table, and D and trimming were deduced from the DNA. This sample is represented by 270,000 or so clones; approximately 87% of them were singletons. Of the sample, approximately 12% is held by the ten largest clones.

One collaborating source in Seattle enrolled patients during active infection and followed them longitudinally through the course of disease. The collaborating institutions used their own protocols to collect whole blood in K2EDTA tubes. For TCRbeta analysis, collaborator samples were shipped as frozen whole blood, as isolated PBMCs, or as DNA extracted from either sample type. This specimen comes from a study of blood T cell repertoires in COVID-19 (dated by TCRdb to about 2020). General notes on the study: Samples covering the acute and convalescent phases of COVID-19 were provided by collaborators in the United States, Italy and Spain. The prospective study material was composed of cDNA or gDNA derived from T cells, B-cell-depleted T cells, or PBMCs. Deeply sampled blood TCRbeta repertoires from subjects exposed to, actively infected with, or recovered from COVID-19 were included in the dataset. A freely available public database, intended as a resource for researchers studying the immune response to SARS-CoV-2, is where the repertoires were released. The samples were drawn from the first 160 participants of the ongoing ImmuneRACE study and from 950 to 1,500 subjects provided by 6 global collaborators. A de-identified subject ID, COVID-19 status, age in years and sex were almost always included in the sample metadata. Where HLA class I and class II types were available, the types were taken from metadata supplied by the sample provider, not from assay-based typing.

Study-wide conclusions, independent of this receptor: The quantity of clinical and demographic metadata differed by source and by participant and was supplied without curation.

Including cysteine and phenylalanine, the CDR3 has 18 amino acids. The only DNA kept is the CDR3, 54 bases in frame from the first base. The germline V gene (reference sequence) specifies SEHNR as CDR1 and FQNEAQ as CDR2. The germline V end is reduced by 1 base and the J end by 6 bases; junction bases left unmatched: 13. Sequencing input: peripheral blood. The source is a woman aged 25 to 39 with COVID-19, enrolled during active disease. The V and J segments used are TRBV7-9 and TRBJ1-1; a stretch of 11 junction bases matches TRBD1. The CDR3 protein sequence reads: CASSLGVRSGQGVSEAFF. DNA sequence: TGTGCCAGCAGCTTAGGCGTCCGGTCGGGACAGGGGGTCTCTGAAGCTTTCTTT.